Sequencing of this TCR beta chain was carried out in a study of CD8 T cells in Susac syndrome (dated by TCRdb to between 2019 and 2020). Turning to the overall study: Whether CD8+ T cell activation and differentiation in Susac syndrome was antigen driven was tested using repertoire sequencing. Summary of the overall study and its limitations: The study acknowledged that relatively few individuals were included in the TCR sequencing and HLA analysis.

Note on this clonotype: The target of this receptor is not known. No base qualities exist here, and no much larger clone lies one base off it.

Peripheral blood CD8+ and CD4+ T cells from healthy donors, Susac syndrome patients and multiple sclerosis patients were profiled by high-throughput TCR beta sequencing. Multiple sclerosis controls were treatment-naive patients with stable or active relapsing-remitting disease fulfilling revised McDonald criteria. Bulk CD8+ and CD4+ T cells were purified by magnetic negative isolation, whereas CD8+ TEMRA cells were enriched by FACS. Blood was collected in EDTA tubes and processed within 24 hours, with PBMCs isolated through density gradient centrifugation. PBMCs intended for TCR sequencing were cryopreserved in liquid nitrogen and were subsequently thawed in a 37 degrees C water bath. Purity of sorted or isolated CD4+, CD8+ and CD8+ TEMRA cells was at least 90%. RNA was extracted with the RNeasy kit and 0.5 to 1 ug was reverse transcribed using random hexamers. TCR beta CDR3 regions were amplified with the immunoSEQ multiplex PCR assay covering 54 Vbeta and 13 Jbeta segments. To correct PCR amplification bias, a synthetic template baseline was used for both primer optimization and computational correction. Per the original workflow: Only productive sequences were kept, with reads annotated to V, D and J genes according to IMGT and analyzed in immunoSEQ Analyzer. To calculate clonality, Shannon entropy was normalized by log2 of the number of productive unique sequences and then subtracted from one. For each patient and control, public and private clones were evaluated among the 100 most prevalent clones. Clones were defined as Susac-specific if absent from the healthy and MS cohorts, from 1052 published viral clones and from other ImmuneACCESS disease sequences. The public reads were run again by TCRdb, first through fastp at Q25 and then through MiXCR, and only productive beta chains were kept. Merged by CDR3 protein, the rows form single entries marked with the most common genes and DNA. TCRdb, not the authors, supplied the V and J calls. The sample table lists about 120,000 distinct CDR3 sequences, around 92% of them with a count of one. Just under 0.095% of the sample comes from the top ten.

The TCR was taken from a human donor with multiple sclerosis. The source material was CD4+ T cells from PBMCs.

The sequence in DNA is TGTGCCAGCAGCGTCCGGGGACAGGGACTCTCTGGGGCCAACGTCCTGACTTTC. It translates to CASSVRGQGLSGANVLTF. The chain was built from TRBV28 and TRBJ2-6, with 9 central nucleotides matching TRBD1. In the germline V gene, CDR1 corresponds to MDHEN and CDR2 to SYDVKM. The germline V and J ends show losses of 6 bases and 0 bases respectively, and no gene match explains 9 bases of the junction. The CDR3 spans 18 residues, from the cysteine through the phenylalanine. CDR3 DNA only is kept here, 54 bases in frame from base 1.